These T cell receptor beta chains were read from a single sample in a study of blood T cells in healthy people across ages. TCRdb processed the 5' RACE reads anew with MiXCR; each CDR3 protein has one entry. The repertoire includes around 990,000 distinct CDR3 sequences, approximately 26% of them detected once, and approximately 0.79% sits in the top ten. The same specimen was also included in a second study, on T cells of mothers and their children.

The specimen was blood. These receptors were collected from a girl aged 2 to 9 in good health. Each CDR3 is given with its conserved first and last residue. The size entry is marked missing in some rows and otherwise reads once, few, many or a size class.

CASSPLEGQGSYEQYF | TRBV12-3/TRBV12-4 | . | 16
CASSFWGVGETQYF | TRBV5-1 | few | 14
CSAREAVSGELFF | TRBV20-1 | once | 13
CASSYLHEQYF | TRBV6-5 | few | 11
CAIRSTILSSGNTIYF | TRBV10-3 | few | 16
CASSLRGDEKLLF | TRBV7-9 | . | 13
CSVFHGASSGNTIYF | TRBV29-1 | few | 15
CASSQGGRNEQFF | TRBV3-1 | few | 13
CASASPTSLNEQFF | TRBV5-1 | few | 14
CSVEGGTMNIQYF | TRBV29-1 | . | 13
CSASPPGGYRETQYF | TRBV20-1 | few | 15
CASGLFPVGQGLREQYF | TRBV12-5 | . | 17
CASSLAGAGLSYEQYF | TRBV7-2 | . | 16
CSAWTGGSYEQYF | TRBV29-1 | many | 13
CASSLERRAMETQYF | TRBV7-2 | . | 15
CASSDRELFYEQYF | TRBV2 | few | 14
CASSQDPRGQHLYEQYF | TRBV4-1 | . | 17
CASSLRGGYGYTF | TRBV7-2 | . | 13
CASSNPQELGAEETQYF | TRBV11-2 | few | 17
CASGLGQAIVRPQHF | TRBV12-5 | . | 15
CSVVPATGSSNTEAFF | TRBV29-1 | few | 16
CASSLRTGTGSSYEQYF | TRBV4-2 | few | 17
CASSWDAGGTDTQYF | TRBV28 | few | 15
CASSSAGAEQFF | TRBV7-9 | once | 12
CASSLAQFGGGETQYF | TRBV11-1 | few | 16
CASSPHVIDEQYF | TRBV7-8 | . | 13
CASSLAGRGSGGQSSYEQYF | TRBV7-6 | . | 20
CASSWTSDTQYF | TRBV6-2/TRBV6-3 | few | 12
CASSPRRHSEDTEAFF | TRBV4-2 | . | 16
CASSQATGSSYEQYF | TRBV3-1 | . | 15
CSASGGTEAFF | TRBV20-1 | . | 11
CASRDPGQGVGVTEAFF | TRBV19 | . | 17
CASSHTGMGYNEQFF | TRBV6-2/TRBV6-3 | . | 15
CAGSSTLTQETQYF | TRBV27 | . | 14
CSARGLARETQYF | TRBV20-1 | . | 13
CSVERYGNGDEQFF | TRBV29-1 | . | 14